This T cell receptor (delta chain) was observed in a study of DNA immune sequencing with unique molecular identifiers. About the research overall: γδ T cells were magnetically enriched from buffy coats; genomic DNA was sequenced.

Findings and caveats of the study: The most frequent TRD pairing among healthy donor clonotypes was TRDV2-TRDJ1.

CDR1 TSWWSYY and CDR2 QGS come from the germline V gene. This CDR3 has 27 amino acids. The V gene lost 4 bases and the J gene lost 4 bases, with 49 bases spanning the gap. Primers for all 8 TRDV and 4 TRDJ genes amplified genomic DNA in 32-plex. Adapter PCR followed roughly 3 barcoding PCR cycles that attached a 12-nucleotide UMI. TCRdb re-called the multiplex PCR reads via CATT. The data show 2,500 to 3,000 delta-chain clones, 6.5% to 8.5% seen once. Note on this clone: Its antigen is not identified.

This TCR came from a human donor in good health. Sample: gamma-delta T cells enriched from blood buffy coat, or unenriched PBMCs (not recorded which). The rearrangement links TRDV1 to TRDJ2; the D gene could be TRDD2 or TRDD3 (9 bases each). TCRdb gives no J gene; it was assigned here by matching the DNA to germline. The CDR3 DNA follows: TGTGCTCTTGGGGCCCGATCCTTCCTACGCACTCTACCGGGACTGGGGGACAGCTACTTGAAGACAGCACAACTCTTCTTT. It is translated as CALGARSFLRTLPGLGDSYLKTAQLFF.